This T cell receptor (beta chain) derives from a study of T cells in Graves' hyperthyroidism and ophthalmopathy. RNA transcripts yielded amplified TCR beta CDR3 regions. TCR CDR3 underwent first-round RT-PCR with the HTBI primer set. TCRdb used MiXCR to reprocess the multiplex PCR reads, holding one entry per CDR3 protein. The sample shows hundreds of thousands of distinct CDR3 sequences, around a fifth of them seen only once. This CDR3 spans 11 amino acids. Per the germline V gene, CDR1 is SGHAT and CDR2 is FQNNGV. V gave up 3 bases and J gave up 11 bases, with 8 bases separating them. Source material: blood. The source of this sequence is a woman aged 70 to 79 with Graves' ophthalmopathy. The chain employs TRBV11-2 and TRBJ2-1, with unresolved D. The CDR3 protein is CASSFSWKQFF. Written as DNA, the CDR3 is TGTGCCAGCAGCTTCTCTTGGAAGCAGTTCTTC.